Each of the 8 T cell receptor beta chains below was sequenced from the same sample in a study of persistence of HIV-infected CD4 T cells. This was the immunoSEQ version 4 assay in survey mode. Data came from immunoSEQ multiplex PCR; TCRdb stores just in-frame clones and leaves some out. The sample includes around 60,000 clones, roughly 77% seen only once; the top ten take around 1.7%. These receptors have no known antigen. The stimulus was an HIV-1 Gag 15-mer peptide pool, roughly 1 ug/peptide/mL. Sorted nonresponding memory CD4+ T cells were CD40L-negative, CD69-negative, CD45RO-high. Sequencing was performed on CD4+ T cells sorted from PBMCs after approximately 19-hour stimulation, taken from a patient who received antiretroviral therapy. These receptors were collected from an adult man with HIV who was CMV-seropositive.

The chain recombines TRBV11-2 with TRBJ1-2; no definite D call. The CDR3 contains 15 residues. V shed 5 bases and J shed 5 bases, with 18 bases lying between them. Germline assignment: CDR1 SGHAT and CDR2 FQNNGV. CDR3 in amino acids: CASSRLTRSGYGYTF. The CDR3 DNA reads TGTGCCAGCAGCCGCCTAACACGGTCGGGGTATGGCTACACCTTC.

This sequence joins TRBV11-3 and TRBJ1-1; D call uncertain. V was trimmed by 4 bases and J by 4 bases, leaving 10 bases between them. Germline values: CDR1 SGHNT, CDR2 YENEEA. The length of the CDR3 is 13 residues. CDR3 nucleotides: TGTGCCAGCAGCTCCTCTCCGTTCACTGAAGCTTTCTTT. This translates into CASSSSPFTEAFF.

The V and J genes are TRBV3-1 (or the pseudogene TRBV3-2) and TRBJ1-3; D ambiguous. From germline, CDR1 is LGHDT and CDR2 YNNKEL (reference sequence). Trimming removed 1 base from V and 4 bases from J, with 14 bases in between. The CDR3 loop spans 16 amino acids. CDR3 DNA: TGTGCCAGCAGCCAAGCCGACGGATCTCTGGGAAACACCATATATTTT. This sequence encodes CASSQADGSLGNTIYF.

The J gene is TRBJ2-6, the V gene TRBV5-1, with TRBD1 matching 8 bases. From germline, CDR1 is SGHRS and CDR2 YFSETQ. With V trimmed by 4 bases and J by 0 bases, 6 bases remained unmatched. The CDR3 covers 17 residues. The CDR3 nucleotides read TGCGCCAGCAGCACTCGGACAGGGTACTCTGGGGCCAACGTCCTGACTTTC. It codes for CASSTRTGYSGANVLTF.

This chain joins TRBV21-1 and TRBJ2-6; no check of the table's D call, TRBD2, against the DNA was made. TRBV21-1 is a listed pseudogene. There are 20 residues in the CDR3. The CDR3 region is CASSLVVPGGDTSGANVLTF. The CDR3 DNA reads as TGTGCCAGCAGCCTAGTAGTACCGGGAGGGGACACCTCTGGGGCCAACGTCCTGACTTTC.

For the CDR3, the DNA is TGTGCCAGCGAAGAGGGCGGCTCTGGAAACACCATATATTTT. It translates to CASEEGGSGNTIYF. This chain joins TRBV28 and TRBJ1-3; D remains unclear. V was shortened by 8 bases and J by 0 bases, with 11 bases between the two germline ends. The CDR3 spans 14 residues. The germline V gene has CDR1 MDHEN and CDR2 SYDVKM.

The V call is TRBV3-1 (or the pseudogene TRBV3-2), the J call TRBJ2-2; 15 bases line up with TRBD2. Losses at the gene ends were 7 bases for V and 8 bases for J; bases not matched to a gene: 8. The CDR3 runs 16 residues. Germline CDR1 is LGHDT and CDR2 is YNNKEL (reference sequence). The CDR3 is CASTPRTSGGAGELFF. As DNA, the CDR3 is TGTGCCAGCACCCCGAGGACTAGCGGGGGGGCAGGGGAGCTGTTTTTT.

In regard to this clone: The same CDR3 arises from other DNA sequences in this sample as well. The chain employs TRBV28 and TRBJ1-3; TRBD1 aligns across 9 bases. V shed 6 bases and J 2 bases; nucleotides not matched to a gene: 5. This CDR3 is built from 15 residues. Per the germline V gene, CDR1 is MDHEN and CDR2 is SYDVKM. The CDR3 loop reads CASSPDRGAGNTIYF. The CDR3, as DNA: TGTGCCAGCAGCCCGGACAGGGGAGCTGGAAACACCATATATTTT.